This T cell receptor beta chain was retrieved from a study of cytotoxic CD8 clonotypes in ibrutinib-treated CLL. Study-level background: Patients attained around 25 partial and 2 complete responses; at median about 74 months, approximately 14 remained remitted while around twelve progressed.

Assay used: immunoSEQ multiplex PCR; TCRdb lists only in-frame clones, some missing. The sample carries under 150,000 clones, approximately 89% recorded once. The sequence was obtained from a human donor with chronic lymphocytic leukemia. The sample consisted of PBMCs, taken after 12 months of ibrutinib treatment.

CDR3 protein: CASSSAGVEQFF. The CDR3 coding sequence is TGTGCCAGCAGTAGTGCAGGTGTTGAGCAGTTCTTC. The chain is built from TRBV6-6 and TRBJ2-1; no definite D call. The CDR3 has 12 residues. V gave up 5 bases and J gave up 9 bases, with 11 bases separating them. Germline V gene lookup returns CDR1 MNHNY and CDR2 SVGAGI (reference sequence).